The rows below give T cell receptor beta chains drawn from one sample of a study of cytomegalovirus exposure and HLA in healthy donors. The protocol was immunoSEQ multiplex PCR, while the TCRdb copy is restricted to in-frame clones and leaves out a portion. This table holds roughly 150,000 clones, 70% to 90% found once. The specimen was PBMCs. These receptors were taken from a woman aged 18-29 years in good health and CMV-seropositive. The CDR3 runs from the conserved cysteine through the conserved F or W. Fields, in order: V gene, clone size, J gene, D gene, CDR3 protein, CDR3 DNA. The D gene is left open where the match is weak. Size values are once, few and many counts, or a class for expanded clones, and some rows have none.

V gene: TRBV27; clone size: once; J gene: TRBJ2-7; D gene: .; CDR3 protein: CASSLSISGGRFDEQYF; CDR3 DNA: TGTGCCAGCAGTTTATCGATCTCCGGAGGGAGGTTTGACGAGCAGTACTTC
V gene: TRBV5-1; clone size: .; J gene: TRBJ2-2; D gene: .; CDR3 protein: CASSSRWGTRTGELFF; CDR3 DNA: TGCGCCAGCAGCTCCCGGTGGGGCACGAGAACCGGGGAGCTGTTTTTT
V gene: TRBV30; clone size: .; J gene: TRBJ2-1; D gene: .; CDR3 protein: CAWNGGRGTEQFF; CDR3 DNA: TGTGCCTGGAACGGAGGTCGGGGGACTGAGCAGTTCTTC
V gene: TRBV15; clone size: .; J gene: TRBJ2-1; D gene: .; CDR3 protein: CATSRGQYNEQFF; CDR3 DNA: TGTGCCACCAGCAGAGGTCAGTACAATGAGCAGTTCTTC
V gene: TRBV29-1; clone size: .; J gene: TRBJ2-3; D gene: TRBD2; CDR3 protein: CSVEDPGSPKGGDTQYF; CDR3 DNA: TGCAGCGTTGAAGATCCAGGATCCCCCAAGGGAGGGGATACGCAGTATTTT
V gene: TRBV7-8; clone size: .; J gene: TRBJ2-7; D gene: .; CDR3 protein: CASSPISTRKNEQYF; CDR3 DNA: TGTGCCAGCAGCCCTATCTCGACTAGAAAGAACGAGCAGTACTTC
V gene: TRBV7-6; clone size: .; J gene: TRBJ1-1; D gene: .; CDR3 protein: CASSLEEGRVPAFF; CDR3 DNA: TGTGCCAGCAGCTTAGAGGAGGGGCGCGTTCCAGCTTTCTTT
V gene: TRBV19; clone size: .; J gene: TRBJ1-2; D gene: TRBD1; CDR3 protein: CASSQTGGVFADGYTF; CDR3 DNA: TGTGCCAGTAGTCAAACAGGGGGCGTGTTTGCGGATGGCTACACCTTC
V gene: TRBV11-3; clone size: .; J gene: TRBJ2-1; D gene: TRBD2; CDR3 protein: CASSLALAGVGYEQFF; CDR3 DNA: TGTGCCAGCAGCTTAGCGCTAGCGGGAGTTGGCTATGAGCAGTTCTTC
V gene: TRBV7-2; clone size: .; J gene: TRBJ2-3; D gene: TRBD1; CDR3 protein: CASSLKQGGTDTQYF; CDR3 DNA: TGTGCCAGCAGCTTAAAACAGGGGGGAACAGATACGCAGTATTTT
V gene: TRBV30; clone size: .; J gene: TRBJ1-4; D gene: TRBD1; CDR3 protein: CAWSVTGAEKLFF; CDR3 DNA: TGTGCCTGGAGTGTGACAGGGGCGGAAAAACTGTTTTTT
V gene: TRBV30; clone size: .; J gene: TRBJ2-1; D gene: TRBD2; CDR3 protein: CAWSGSLAAHNEQFF; CDR3 DNA: TGTGCCTGGAGTGGGAGTCTAGCGGCCCACAATGAGCAGTTCTTC
V gene: TRBV11-3; clone size: few; J gene: TRBJ2-5; D gene: TRBD2; CDR3 protein: CASSPRGLAGGPETQYF; CDR3 DNA: TGTGCCAGCAGCCCTCGCGGACTAGCGGGAGGACCAGAGACCCAGTACTTC